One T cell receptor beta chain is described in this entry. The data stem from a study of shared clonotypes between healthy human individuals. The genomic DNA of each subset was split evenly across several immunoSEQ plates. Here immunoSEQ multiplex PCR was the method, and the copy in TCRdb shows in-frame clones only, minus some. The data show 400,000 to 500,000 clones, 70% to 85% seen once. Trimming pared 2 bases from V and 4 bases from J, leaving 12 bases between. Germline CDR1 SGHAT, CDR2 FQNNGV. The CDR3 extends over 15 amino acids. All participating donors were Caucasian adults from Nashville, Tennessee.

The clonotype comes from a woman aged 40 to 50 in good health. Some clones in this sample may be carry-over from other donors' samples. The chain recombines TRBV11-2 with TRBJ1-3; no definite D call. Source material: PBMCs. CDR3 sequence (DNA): TGTGCCAGCAGCTTATCACAAGGCGGGGGAAACACCATATATTTT. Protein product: CASSLSQGGGNTIYF.